Listed below are T cell receptor beta chains from one sample, sequenced in a study of naive and memory T cell subsets. TCRdb independently ran MiXCR on the UMI-ligation and nested PCR reads; one entry per CDR3 protein. In the table there are 140,000 to 150,000 distinct CDR3 sequences, approximately 22% of which are singletons. The source material was naive CD4+ T cells from blood. Receptor source: a human donor in good health. Each CDR3 is given with its conserved first and last residue. D genes are given only for firm matches. Rows may omit the clone size; those that give it use once, few, many or a size class.

V,size,D,J,CDR3,DNA
TRBV18,few,.,TRBJ2-6,CASSPLDAGAGANVLTF,TGTGCCAGCTCACCACTCGATGCAGGGGCTGGGGCCAACGTCCTGACTTTC
TRBV5-1,.,.,TRBJ2-5,CASSLGGRGAPQETQYF,TGCGCCAGCAGCTTGGGAGGTCGCGGGGCGCCTCAAGAGACCCAGTACTTC
TRBV7-9,.,TRBD1,TRBJ2-7,CASSVGQGGSEQYF,TGTGCCAGCAGCGTGGGACAGGGGGGCTCCGAGCAGTACTTC
TRBV2,few,.,TRBJ2-1,CASHSTYNEQFF,TGTGCCAGCCACAGCACTTACAATGAGCAGTTCTTC
TRBV30,many,.,TRBJ2-3,CAWSRVDTQYF,TGTGCCTGGAGTAGGGTAGATACGCAGTATTTT
TRBV28,.,.,TRBJ2-1,CASSEGIFQGVEFF,TGTGCCAGCAGTGAGGGTATTTTTCAGGGTGTCGAGTTCTTC
TRBV29-1,many,.,TRBJ2-5,CSLAPSGRETQYF,TGCAGCCTGGCTCCCTCCGGGCGGGAGACCCAGTACTTC
TRBV15,.,.,TRBJ1-6,CATATGTYSSPLHF,TGTGCCACCGCGACCGGGACTTATTCCTCACCCCTCCACTTT
TRBV29-1,.,.,TRBJ1-1,CSVELRRQAEAFF,TGCAGCGTTGAACTCAGGAGGCAAGCCGAAGCTTTCTTT
TRBV7-9,.,.,TRBJ2-2,CASSFRTIKNTGELFF,TGTGCCAGCAGCTTCCGGACTATTAAGAACACCGGGGAGCTGTTTTTT
TRBV18,.,.,TRBJ2-5,CASSLRNGLETQYF,TGTGCCAGCTCACTACGTAACGGGTTGGAGACCCAGTACTTC
TRBV13,.,TRBD1,TRBJ2-5,CASSPIPGQGQETQYF,TGTGCCAGCAGCCCGATTCCCGGACAGGGACAAGAGACCCAGTACTTC
TRBV4-1,few,.,TRBJ1-1,CASSQVRVGTEAFF,TGCGCCAGCAGCCAAGTACGTGTCGGGACTGAAGCTTTCTTT
TRBV5-6,.,TRBD2,TRBJ2-1,CASSPGLAGYEQFF,TGTGCCAGCAGTCCAGGGCTAGCGGGCTATGAGCAGTTCTTC
TRBV28,few,TRBD1,TRBJ2-7,CALGTGKWDYEQYF,TGTGCCCTGGGGACAGGCAAATGGGACTACGAGCAGTACTTC
TRBV4-3,.,.,TRBJ2-2,CASSQLQGGLTGELFF,TGCGCCAGCAGCCAGTTACAGGGGGGGCTCACCGGGGAGCTGTTTTTT
TRBV29-1,few,TRBD2,TRBJ2-3,CSVAGLTVEGTQYF,TGCAGCGTAGCGGGATTAACCGTCGAGGGTACGCAGTATTTT
TRBV20-1,many,TRBD2,TRBJ2-7,CSARERIAGGSREQYF,TGCAGTGCTAGAGAGAGGATAGCGGGGGGGTCTAGGGAGCAGTACTTC
TRBV28,.,.,TRBJ2-7,CASSPRDLAYEQYF,TGTGCCAGCAGTCCCAGGGACTTAGCTTACGAGCAGTACTTC
TRBV28,.,TRBD1,TRBJ1-1,CASSLVGTDTEAFF,TGTGCCAGCAGTTTAGTCGGGACAGACACTGAAGCTTTCTTT
TRBV7-9,few,TRBD2,TRBJ2-1,CASSLPGLEQFF,TGTGCCAGCAGCTTGCCGGGACTAGAGCAGTTCTTC
TRBV28,.,TRBD2,TRBJ2-3,CASTQLAAASTDTQYF,TGTGCCAGCACCCAACTAGCGGCCGCTAGCACAGATACGCAGTATTTT
TRBV29-1,many,.,TRBJ2-3,CSVEEGLKGSTDTQYF,TGCAGCGTTGAAGAGGGTCTGAAGGGGAGCACAGATACGCAGTATTTT
TRBV3-1,few,.,TRBJ2-2,CASSQRAGELFF,TGTGCCAGCAGCCAGAGGGCCGGGGAGCTGTTTTTT
TRBV12-3/TRBV12-4,few,TRBD1,TRBJ2-6,CASSSYRGGGANVLTF,TGTGCCAGCAGTTCTTACAGGGGCGGTGGGGCCAACGTCCTGACTTTC
TRBV24-1,.,.,TRBJ2-5,CATSDTGPPETQYF,TGTGCCACCAGTGATACGGGACCGCCCGAGACCCAGTACTTC
TRBV29-1,.,TRBD1,TRBJ1-1,CSAPGQMNTEAFF,TGCAGCGCCCCGGGACAGATGAACACTGAAGCTTTCTTT
TRBV18,.,.,TRBJ2-5,CASSPGTGQETQYF,TGTGCCAGCTCACCAGGGACGGGACAAGAGACCCAGTACTTC
TRBV29-1,many,.,TRBJ2-1,CSVVSPNEQFF,TGCAGCGTTGTTAGTCCCAATGAGCAGTTCTTC
TRBV6-5,.,TRBD2,TRBJ2-7,CASSAGLAGGRAYEQYF,TGTGCCAGCAGCGCCGGACTAGCGGGAGGCCGAGCCTACGAGCAGTACTTC
TRBV6-6,.,.,TRBJ2-7,CASKERTYEQYF,TGTGCCAGCAAGGAGCGGACCTACGAGCAGTACTTC
TRBV6-5,few,TRBD1,TRBJ2-1,CASSDRGQNNEQFF,TGTGCCAGCAGCGACAGGGGGCAAAACAATGAGCAGTTCTTC
TRBV7-8,.,TRBD1,TRBJ2-1,CASSLRTGWSSYNEQFF,TGTGCCAGCAGCTTAAGGACAGGATGGAGCTCCTACAATGAGCAGTTCTTC
TRBV20-1,many,.,TRBJ2-7,CSARRSSYEQYF,TGCAGTGCTAGGAGAAGCTCCTACGAGCAGTACTTC
TRBV20-1,.,.,TRBJ1-5,CSARDKPSNQPQHF,TGCAGTGCTAGGGACAAACCTAGCAATCAGCCCCAGCATTTT
TRBV5-1,.,.,TRBJ1-1,CASSLAGQGTEAFF,TGCGCCAGCAGCTTAGCGGGGCAGGGGACTGAAGCTTTCTTT
TRBV20-1,.,.,TRBJ2-7,CSARDWSSGLRGQYF,TGCAGTGCTAGAGATTGGAGTAGCGGTCTACGAGGGCAGTACTTC
TRBV5-1,.,.,TRBJ2-7,CASSLDRFTYEQYF,TGCGCCAGCAGCTTGGACAGGTTTACCTACGAGCAGTACTTC
TRBV7-2,few,TRBD1,TRBJ2-7,CASSSDRVYEQYF,TGTGCCAGCAGCTCTGACAGGGTCTACGAGCAGTACTTC
TRBV5-1,.,.,TRBJ2-5,CASSLALGQKQETQYF,TGCGCCAGCAGCTTGGCTTTGGGACAAAAGCAAGAGACCCAGTACTTC
TRBV3-1,.,TRBD1,TRBJ1-3,CASSQVRGPGNTIYF,TGTGCCAGCAGCCAAGTTAGGGGGCCTGGAAACACCATATATTTT
TRBV4-1,many,TRBD2,TRBJ2-7,CASSQDSGRDEQYF,TGCGCCAGCAGCCAAGACAGCGGGAGAGACGAGCAGTACTTC
TRBV5-1,.,.,TRBJ2-5,CASSFNTALQETQYF,TGCGCCAGCAGCTTTAATACGGCACTACAAGAGACCCAGTACTTC
TRBV20-1,.,.,TRBJ2-7,CSARVPKGSYEQYF,TGCAGTGCTAGAGTACCCAAAGGGAGCTACGAGCAGTACTTC
TRBV7-2,.,.,TRBJ2-2,CASSSRSPPGSCFF,.
TRBV7-3,few,TRBD1,TRBJ2-2,CASSLMTGRDTGELFF,TGTGCCAGCAGCTTAATGACAGGGCGGGACACCGGGGAGCTGTTTTTT
TRBV28,.,TRBD2,TRBJ2-5,CASSPSGSGQETQYF,TGTGCCAGCAGTCCTAGCGGGAGTGGGCAAGAGACCCAGTACTTC
TRBV29-1,.,TRBD2,TRBJ2-3,CSVVAGVWAQYF,TGCAGCGTTGTAGCGGGAGTTTGGGCGCAGTATTTT
TRBV18,many,.,TRBJ2-1,CASRDLNSYNEQFF,TGTGCCAGTCGGGATCTAAACTCCTACAATGAGCAGTTCTTC
TRBV6-5,.,.,TRBJ1-3,CASSYSFPGNTIYF,TGTGCCAGCAGTTACTCTTTCCCTGGAAACACCATATATTTT
TRBV5-6,.,TRBD2,TRBJ2-1,CASSPRTSGRWSEQFF,TGTGCCAGCAGCCCCCGGACTAGCGGGAGGTGGAGTGAGCAGTTCTTC
TRBV16,.,TRBD1,TRBJ2-7,CASSRGSGGQNEQYF,TGTGCCAGCAGCCGAGGGTCAGGGGGCCAGAACGAGCAGTACTTC
TRBV7-2,.,.,TRBJ2-1,CASSSRPGHGTPNEQFF,TGTGCCAGCAGCTCACGCCCGGGCCACGGGACTCCCAATGAGCAGTTCTTC